This T cell receptor beta chain stems from a study of blood T cell repertoires in COVID-19. Study details: T cells, B-cell-depleted T cells, or PBMCs provided the cDNA or gDNA that served as material.

Looked up from germline, CDR1 is KGHDR and CDR2 is SFDVKD. The CDR3 is 16 residues long. V gave up 7 bases and J gave up 7 bases; unmatched junction bases: 14. Per the original methods: Estimation of nucleated cell counts was performed using reference gene primer amplification. The data were produced by immunoSEQ multiplex PCR, yet TCRdb's version contains in-frame clones alone and is incomplete. D and trimming come from the DNA, and the V and J calls and clone size come from that table. Of 150,000 to 200,000 clones in the sample, roughly nine tenths were seen once. The chain couples TRBV24-1 to TRBJ1-5; TRBD1 matches at 8 bases. This receptor was taken from a man between 18 and 29 years old who had recovered from COVID-19. The specimen sequenced was peripheral blood. The CDR3: CATRGGSGGARQPQHF. CDR3 nucleotides: TGTGCCACCAGAGGGGGGTCAGGGGGCGCAAGGCAGCCCCAGCATTTT.